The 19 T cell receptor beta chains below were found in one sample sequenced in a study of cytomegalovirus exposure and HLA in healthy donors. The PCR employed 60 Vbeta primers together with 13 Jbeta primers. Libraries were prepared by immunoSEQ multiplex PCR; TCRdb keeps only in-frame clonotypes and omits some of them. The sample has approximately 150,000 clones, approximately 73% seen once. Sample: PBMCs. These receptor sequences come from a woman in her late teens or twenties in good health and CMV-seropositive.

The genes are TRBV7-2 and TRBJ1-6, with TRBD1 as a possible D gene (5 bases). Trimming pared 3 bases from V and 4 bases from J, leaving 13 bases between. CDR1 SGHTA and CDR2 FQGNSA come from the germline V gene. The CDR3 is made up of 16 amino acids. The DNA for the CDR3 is TGTGCCAGCAGCTTGACAGACGACAGTTATAATTCACCCCTCCACTTT. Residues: CASSLTDDSYNSPLHF.

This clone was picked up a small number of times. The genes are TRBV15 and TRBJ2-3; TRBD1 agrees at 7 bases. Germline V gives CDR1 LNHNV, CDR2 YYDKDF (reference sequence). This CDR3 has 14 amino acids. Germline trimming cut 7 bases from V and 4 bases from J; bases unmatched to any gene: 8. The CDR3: CATIRDSHSDTQYF. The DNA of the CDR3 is TGTGCCACCATCCGGGACAGTCATTCAGATACGCAGTATTTT.

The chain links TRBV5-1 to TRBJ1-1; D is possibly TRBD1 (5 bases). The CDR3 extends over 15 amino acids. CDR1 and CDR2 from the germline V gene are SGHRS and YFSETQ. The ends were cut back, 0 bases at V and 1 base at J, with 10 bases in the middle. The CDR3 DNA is TGCGCCAGCAGCTTGGATGCGGGGGGGAACACTGAAGCTTTCTTT. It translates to CASSLDAGGNTEAFF.

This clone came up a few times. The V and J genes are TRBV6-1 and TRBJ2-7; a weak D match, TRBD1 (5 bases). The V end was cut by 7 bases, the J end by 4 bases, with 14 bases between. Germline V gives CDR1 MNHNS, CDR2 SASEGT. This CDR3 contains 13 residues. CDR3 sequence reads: CASTWGMAYEQYF. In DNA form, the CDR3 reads TGTGCCAGCACATGGGGCATGGCGTACGAGCAGTACTTC.

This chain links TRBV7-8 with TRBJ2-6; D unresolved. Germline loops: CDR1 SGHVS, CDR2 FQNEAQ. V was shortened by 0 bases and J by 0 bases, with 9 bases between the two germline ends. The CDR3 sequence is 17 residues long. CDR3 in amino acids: CASSLAVIGSGANVLTF. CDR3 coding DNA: TGTGCCAGCAGCTTAGCGGTTATCGGCTCTGGGGCCAACGTCCTGACTTTC.

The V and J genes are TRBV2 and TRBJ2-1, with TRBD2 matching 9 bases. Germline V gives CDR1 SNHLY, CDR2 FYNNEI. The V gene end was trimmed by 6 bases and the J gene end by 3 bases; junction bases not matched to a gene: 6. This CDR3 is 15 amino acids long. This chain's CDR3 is CASSGGRGGYNEQFF. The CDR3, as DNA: TGTGCCAGCAGCGGGGGGCGGGGGGGCTACAATGAGCAGTTCTTC.

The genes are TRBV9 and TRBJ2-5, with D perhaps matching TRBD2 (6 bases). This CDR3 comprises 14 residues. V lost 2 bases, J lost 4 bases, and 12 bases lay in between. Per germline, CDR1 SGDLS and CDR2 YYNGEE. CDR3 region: CASSVQKEGETQYF. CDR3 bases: TGTGCCAGCAGCGTGCAGAAGGAGGGAGAGACCCAGTACTTC.

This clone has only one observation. CDR3 coding DNA: TGTGCCAGCAGCTTGGGAACACCCGAGCAGTACTTC. This encodes CASSLGTPEQYF. The chain carries TRBV5-4 and TRBJ2-7; D remains ambiguous. CDR1 is SGHNT and CDR2 is YYREEE in the germline V gene (reference sequence). Trimming cost V 0 bases and J 6 bases, with 7 bases left between them. CDR3 length equals 12 residues.

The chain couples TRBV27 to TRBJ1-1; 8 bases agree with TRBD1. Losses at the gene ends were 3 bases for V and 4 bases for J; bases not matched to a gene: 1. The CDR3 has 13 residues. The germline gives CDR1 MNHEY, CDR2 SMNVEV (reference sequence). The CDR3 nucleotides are TGTGCCAGCAGTTTCAGGGGGCTCACTGAAGCTTTCTTT. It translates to CASSFRGLTEAFF.

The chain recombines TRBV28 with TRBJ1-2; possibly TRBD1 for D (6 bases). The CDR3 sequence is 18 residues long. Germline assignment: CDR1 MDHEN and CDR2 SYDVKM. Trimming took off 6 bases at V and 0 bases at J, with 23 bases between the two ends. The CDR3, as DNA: TGTGCCAGCAGCCCTTCCTATGACAGGCCCTCAGCTAACTATGGCTACACCTTC. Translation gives CASSPSYDRPSANYGYTF.

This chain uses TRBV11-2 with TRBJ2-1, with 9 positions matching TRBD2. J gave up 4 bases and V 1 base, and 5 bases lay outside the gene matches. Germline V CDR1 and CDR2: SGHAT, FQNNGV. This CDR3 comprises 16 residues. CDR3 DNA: TGTGCCAGCAGCTTAGTCCTAGCGGGGAAATACAATGAGCAGTTCTTC. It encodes CASSLVLAGKYNEQFF.

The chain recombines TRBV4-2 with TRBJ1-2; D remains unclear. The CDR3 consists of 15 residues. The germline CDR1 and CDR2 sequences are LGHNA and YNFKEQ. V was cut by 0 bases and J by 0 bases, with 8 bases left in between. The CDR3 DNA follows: TGTGCCAGCAGCCAAGATAGCCATTCTAACTATGGCTACACCTTC. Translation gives CASSQDSHSNYGYTF.

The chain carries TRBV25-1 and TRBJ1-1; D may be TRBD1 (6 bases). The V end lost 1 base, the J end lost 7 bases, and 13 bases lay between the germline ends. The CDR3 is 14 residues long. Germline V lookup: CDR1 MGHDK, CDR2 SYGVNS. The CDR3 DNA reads TGTGCCAGCAGTGAATTCGAGGGACATTTTGAAGCTTTCTTT. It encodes CASSEFEGHFEAFF.

Here the CDR3 reads CASSFGQPGNTEAFF. CDR3 DNA: TGTGCCAGCAGCTTCGGACAGCCTGGAAACACTGAAGCTTTCTTT. This chain uses TRBV7-2 with TRBJ1-1; weak D call: TRBD1 (6 bases). Trimming left V 3 bases short and J 2 bases short, with 13 bases between. The CDR3 has 15 residues. Looked up from germline, CDR1 is SGHTA and CDR2 is FQGNSA.

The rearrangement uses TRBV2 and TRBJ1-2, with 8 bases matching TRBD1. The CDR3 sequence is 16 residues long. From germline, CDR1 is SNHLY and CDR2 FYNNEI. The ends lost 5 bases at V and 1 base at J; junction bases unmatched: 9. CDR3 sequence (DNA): TGTGCCAGCAGTTCTGGGACAGGAAGGATTAACTATGGCTACACCTTC. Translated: CASSSGTGRINYGYTF.

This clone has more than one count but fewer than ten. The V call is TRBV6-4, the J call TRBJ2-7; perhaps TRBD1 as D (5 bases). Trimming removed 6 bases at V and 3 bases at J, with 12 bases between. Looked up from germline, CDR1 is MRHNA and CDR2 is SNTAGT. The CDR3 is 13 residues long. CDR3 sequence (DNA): TGTGCCAGCAGAGGCGACAGAGACTACGAGCAGTACTTC. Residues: CASRGDRDYEQYF.

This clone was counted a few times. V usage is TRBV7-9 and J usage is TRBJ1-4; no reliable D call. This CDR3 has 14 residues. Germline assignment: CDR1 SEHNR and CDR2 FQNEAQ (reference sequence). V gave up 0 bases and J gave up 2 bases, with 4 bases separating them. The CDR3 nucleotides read TGTGCCAGCAGCTTAGCGGCCACTAATGAAAAACTGTTTTTT. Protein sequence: CASSLAATNEKLFF.

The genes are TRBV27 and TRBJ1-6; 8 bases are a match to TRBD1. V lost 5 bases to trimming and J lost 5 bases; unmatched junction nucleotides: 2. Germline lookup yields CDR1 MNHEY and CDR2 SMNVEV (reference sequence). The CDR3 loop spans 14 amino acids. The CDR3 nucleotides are TGTGCCAGCAGTCGACAGGGGAATAATTCACCCCTCCACTTT. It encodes CASSRQGNNSPLHF.

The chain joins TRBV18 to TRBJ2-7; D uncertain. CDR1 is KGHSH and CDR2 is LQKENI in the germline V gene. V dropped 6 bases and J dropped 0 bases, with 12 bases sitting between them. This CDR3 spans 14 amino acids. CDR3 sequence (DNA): TGTGCCAGCTCTCGGGTCCTCGACTCCTACGAGCAGTACTTC. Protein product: CASSRVLDSYEQYF.